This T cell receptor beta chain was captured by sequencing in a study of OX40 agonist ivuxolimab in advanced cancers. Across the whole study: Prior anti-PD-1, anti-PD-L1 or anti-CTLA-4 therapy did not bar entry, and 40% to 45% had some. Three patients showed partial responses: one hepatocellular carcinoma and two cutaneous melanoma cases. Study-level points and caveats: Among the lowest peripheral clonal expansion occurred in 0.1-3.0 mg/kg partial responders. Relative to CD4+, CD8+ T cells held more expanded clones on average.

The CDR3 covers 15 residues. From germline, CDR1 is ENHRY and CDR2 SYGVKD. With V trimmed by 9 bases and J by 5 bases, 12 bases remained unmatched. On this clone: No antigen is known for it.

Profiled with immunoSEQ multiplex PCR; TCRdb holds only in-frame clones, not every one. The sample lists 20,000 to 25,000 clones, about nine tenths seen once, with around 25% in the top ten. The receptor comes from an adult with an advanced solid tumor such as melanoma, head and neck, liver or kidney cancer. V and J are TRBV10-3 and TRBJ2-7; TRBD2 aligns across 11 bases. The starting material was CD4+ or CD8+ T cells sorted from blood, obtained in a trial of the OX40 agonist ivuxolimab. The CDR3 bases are TGTGCCATGTGGGGGTATAGCGGGAGGGCCGACGAGCAGTACTTC. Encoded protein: CAMWGYSGRADEQYF.